The present entry profiles one T cell receptor beta chain with its context. This clonotype was recorded many times. It has no known antigen specificity. Base qualities are not at hand, and no much larger clone is one base apart. cDNA was synthesized by template-switch 5'RACE using a primer carrying a 10-nucleotide random unique molecular identifier by which each TCR transcript was tagged. Over 200 million TCR-beta sequences, covering 15-18 subjects, were produced in each sequencing run. The RNeasy kit was used to extract total RNA. The KAPA Real-time Library Amplification kit was used to amplify TCR-beta VDJ regions with primers for the TCR constant region and the 5'RACE anchor. A first PCR added sample indexes and Illumina adaptors, and a second PCR then raised library yield. After Ampure bead purification, the roughly 650 bp TCR product was size-selected on a 2% E-gel SizeSelection system. Before pooling, library quality was checked on a Bioanalyzer, concentration was measured with Qubit, and libraries were quantified with the Kapa Library Quantification kit. An Illumina HiSeq 2500 sequenced the libraries paired-end 2 x 150 bp. To increase sequence diversity, roughly 24-32% phiX was spiked into each library pool. The source study handled its data this way. The quality-filtered reads were processed with the UMI-based MiGEC pipeline, whose error correction step removed more than 90% of the raw TCR sequences. VDJ genes were aligned to IMGT germline references, and clonotypes were defined by unique CDR3 amino acid sequence plus V-J genes. VDJtools evaluated clonal expansion, Shannon diversity and CDR3 relatedness (CalcPairwiseDistances, ClusterSamples); CLCbio workbench built phylogenetic trees. Expanded clones were defined as having at least 8 unique UMIs, based on coefficient-of-variation modelling across technical triplicates. The public reads were reprocessed in TCRdb via fastp at Q25 and MiXCR, keeping in-frame beta chains. Each CDR3 protein appears once, grouped with its most common genes and DNA. TCRdb assigned the V and J calls; the authors' analysis was not used. The sample has 35,000 or so distinct CDR3 sequences on record, 9% to 12% of them singletons. The top ten constitute approximately 6.3% of the sample.

This entry belongs to a study of neurological immune-mediated disorders (dated by TCRdb to the late 2010s). Regarding the complete study: Using UMI-based sequencing, the study compared peripheral blood TCR-beta repertoires from patients with HTLV-I-associated myelopathy (HAM/TSP), patients with multiple sclerosis, and healthy controls. The approximately 110 TCR-beta libraries included longitudinal samples, technical triplicates and paired sorted CD4+ and CD8+ T-cell subsets alongside PBMC samples. The cohort comprised about 68 subjects: around 15 HAM/TSP patients, some 35 multiple sclerosis patients and about 20 healthy controls.

General findings and caveats noted by the study authors: Expanded clones from different subjects shared no identical CDR3 amino acid sequences, which suggests that TCR-beta repertoires were private in all groups. TCR clonal expansion was highest in HAM/TSP patients and lowest in MS patients, with MS patients falling below even healthy controls.

Trimmed from V: 2 bases; trimmed from J: 4 bases; junction bases lacking a gene match: 3. Via the germline V gene, CDR1 is SGHRS and CDR2 YFSETQ. Counted from cysteine to phenylalanine, this CDR3 has 14 amino acids. Only the CDR3 DNA is retained, 42 bases long and in frame from the first base. For unsorted PBMC libraries, 2 million PBMCs were used after storage in RNAlater at -80 degrees C until RNA extraction. Peripheral blood underwent Ficoll-Hypaque density gradient centrifugation to isolate PBMCs, which were then cryopreserved in liquid nitrogen. The clonotype comes from a woman aged 30 to 39 with HTLV-1-associated myelopathy (HAM/TSP). The sequenced material came from PBMCs. The chain joins TRBV5-1 to TRBJ1-2, with 9 bases aligning to TRBD1. The CDR3 region has the sequence CASSLGQGSYGYTF. The DNA sequence follows: TGCGCCAGCAGCTTAGGACAGGGGAGCTATGGCTACACCTTC.